This passage covers 6 T cell receptor beta chains from one sample sequenced in a study of blood T cell repertoires in COVID-19. Generated by immunoSEQ multiplex PCR, the TCRdb table keeps only in-frame clones and is missing some. The sample consists of 180,000 or so clones, 87% of them appearing once. The sequenced material came from PBMCs or T cells enriched from blood (not recorded which). The source of these receptors is a human donor with acute COVID-19. The donor label of this sample is uncertain.

The genes are TRBV5-1 and TRBJ2-3; D may be TRBD1 (6 bases). In germline, CDR1 is SGHRS, CDR2 YFSETQ. V lost 8 bases to trimming and J lost 4 bases, with 11 bases between them. The CDR3 contains 12 residues. The CDR3 region is CASGQFADTQYF. In nucleotides, the CDR3 is TGCGCCAGTGGACAGTTCGCAGATACGCAGTATTTT.

The rearrangement uses TRBV7-2 and TRBJ2-5; D perhaps matches TRBD2 (6 bases). CDR3 size: 16 residues. V was clipped by 1 base and J by 7 bases, with 19 bases between them. Germline V gene data show CDR1 as SGHTA and CDR2 as FQGNSA. This chain's CDR3 is CASSLESPTSLGTQYF. DNA of the CDR3: TGTGCCAGCAGCTTAGAAAGTCCTACTAGCTTGGGGACCCAGTACTTC.

The V gene is TRBV5-4, the J gene TRBJ2-3; perhaps TRBD1 as D (5 bases). CDR1 is SGHNT and CDR2 is YYREEE in the germline V gene (reference sequence). V lost 0 bases to trimming and J lost 6 bases, with 11 bases between them. This CDR3 comprises 14 residues. In DNA, the CDR3 is TGTGCCAGCAGCTTGGTCACAGGTGCGGATACGCAGTATTTT. Its protein product is CASSLVTGADTQYF.

This chain joins TRBV7-9 and TRBJ1-5; 7 positions match TRBD1. Per germline, CDR1 SEHNR and CDR2 FQNEAQ (reference sequence). The CDR3 has 15 amino acids. J gave up 3 bases and V 1 base, and 3 bases lay outside the gene matches. CDR3 loop: CASSLEGQFNQPQHF. CDR3 in DNA: TGTGCCAGCAGCTTAGAGGGACAGTTCAATCAGCCCCAGCATTTT. Complete variable domain (other parts from reference TRBV7-9 and TRBJ1-5): DTGVSQNPRHKITKRGQNVTFRCDPISEHNRLYWYRQTLGQGPEFLTYFQNEAQLEKSRLLSDRFSAERPKGSFSTLEIQRTEQGDSAMYLCASSLEGQFNQPQHFGDGTRLSIL.

The chain employs TRBV5-4 and TRBJ1-1; D is ambiguous. Germline CDR1 is SGHNT and CDR2 is YYREEE (reference sequence). The CDR3 extends over 15 amino acids. Trimming took 4 bases from V and 8 from J, leaving 21 bases between them. In nucleotides, the CDR3 is TGTGCCAGCAGCCAAGAGCCCCCCGGGTTAAGAGAAGCTTTCTTT. The encoded protein is CASSQEPPGLREAFF. Supplemented by reference TRBV5-4 and TRBJ1-1, the full variable domain reads ETGVTQSPTHLIKTRGQQVTLRCSSQSGHNTVSWYQQALGQGPQFIFQYYREEENGRGNFPPRFSGLQFPNYSSELNVNALELDDSALYLCASSQEPPGLREAFFGQGTRLTVV.

J is TRBJ1-2 and V is TRBV29-1; 11 nucleotides align to TRBD1. Germline V gene lookup returns CDR1 SQVTM and CDR2 ANQGSEA. V dropped 4 bases and J dropped 1; count of bases not matched to a gene: 5. The CDR3 totals 15 residues. Written as DNA, the CDR3 is TGCAGCGTTGGGGACAGGGGGTTTTTTAACTATGGCTACACCTTC. It specifies CSVGDRGFFNYGYTF.